These 16 T cell receptor beta chains came from one sample sequenced in a study of cytomegalovirus exposure and HLA in healthy donors. Amplification used 60 Vbeta primers and 13 Jbeta primers. Measured with immunoSEQ multiplex PCR; TCRdb has only the in-frame clones, and not every one. The sample has tens of thousands of clones, roughly 77% seen once; the top ten hold around 2.4%. Sequencing used PBMCs. The origin of the receptors is a female donor in good health and CMV-seronegative.

The CDR3: CASGSGGGTQYF. CDR3 nucleotide sequence: TGTGCCAGCGGATCAGGCGGGGGGACCCAGTACTTC. The chain joins TRBV7-9 to TRBJ2-5, with 7 nucleotides matching TRBD2. CDR3 size: 12 residues. The V and J ends lost 8 bases and 7 bases, in that order; junction bases with no gene match: 7. CDR1 and CDR2 from the germline V gene are SEHNR and FQNEAQ (reference sequence).

The rearrangement uses TRBV5-1 and TRBJ1-4; D is unclear. V was shortened by 4 bases and J by 0 bases, with 10 bases between the two germline ends. Germline V lookup: CDR1 SGHRS, CDR2 YFSETQ. This CDR3 has 15 amino acids. The CDR3 loop reads CASSPTVATNEKLFF. In DNA form, the CDR3 reads TGCGCCAGCAGCCCCACAGTTGCAACTAATGAAAAACTGTTTTTT. Full variable domain (rest looked up from reference TRBV5-1 and TRBJ1-4): KAGVTQTPRYLIKTRGQQVTLSCSPISGHRSVSWYQQTPGQGLQFLFEYFSETQRNKGNFPGRFSGRQFSNSRSEMNVSTLELGDSALYLCASSPTVATNEKLFFGSGTQLSVL.

The V and J genes are TRBV9 and TRBJ2-3, with 8 bases fitting TRBD2. CDR3 size: 14 residues. The V segment lost 5 bases and the J segment 0 bases; nucleotides outside the gene matches: 2. The germline gives CDR1 SGDLS, CDR2 YYNGEE. This chain's CDR3 is CASRGGGSTDTQYF. The CDR3 DNA follows: TGTGCCAGCAGGGGCGGGGGGAGCACAGATACGCAGTATTTT.

This rearrangement joins TRBV7-7 to TRBJ2-2; D is unclear. Germline-derived CDR1 and CDR2 are SSHAT and FNYEAQ (reference sequence). The CDR3 consists of 14 residues. The V gene lost 2 bases and the J gene lost 2 bases, with 6 bases spanning the gap. This chain's CDR3 is CASSLLLNTGELFF. The CDR3 region has the DNA TGTGCCAGCAGCTTATTACTAAACACCGGGGAGCTGTTTTTT.

This clone is classed as medium-sized. The rearrangement links TRBV4-1 to TRBJ2-2; D perhaps matches TRBD2 (5 bases). This CDR3 contains 16 residues. Trimming stripped 1 base from V and 5 bases from J, with 14 bases between. Germline V lookup: CDR1 MGHRA, CDR2 YSYEKL. The CDR3 region has the DNA TGCGCCAGCAGCCAAGTAGAGGGAGTGGGAACCGGGGAGCTGTTTTTT. Translation gives CASSQVEGVGTGELFF.

This clone was detected once. V and J are TRBV7-8 and TRBJ2-7; D is unresolved. CDR3 size: 14 residues. V was shortened by 2 bases and J by 9 bases, with 17 bases between the two germline ends. Germline V CDR1 and CDR2: SGHVS, FQNEAQ. Here the CDR3 reads CASSLLPDPTGQYF. The CDR3 region has the DNA TGTGCCAGCAGCTTATTGCCGGATCCTACGGGGCAGTACTTC.

The V gene is TRBV7-9, the J gene TRBJ1-4; D possibly corresponds to TRBD1 (5 bases). The V and J ends lost 5 bases and 4 bases respectively, with 14 bases between them. CDR1 SEHNR and CDR2 FQNEAQ come from the germline V gene (reference sequence). CDR3 length: 15 amino acids. In DNA, the CDR3 is TGTGCCAGCAGCCCGAGTAGACAGAGTAATGAAAAACTGTTTTTT. Its protein product is CASSPSRQSNEKLFF.

The genes are TRBV6-1 and TRBJ2-3, with TRBD2 identical over 11 bases. V was clipped by 4 bases and J by 5 bases; unmatched bases: 11. The CDR3 covers 17 residues. Looked up from germline, CDR1 is MNHNS and CDR2 is SASEGT. In DNA, the CDR3 is TGTGCCAGCAGTGGACTTAGCGGGAGGGCCCGTGGAGATACGCAGTATTTT. Translation: CASSGLSGRARGDTQYF.

The rearrangement links TRBV27 to TRBJ2-7; 9 nucleotides align to TRBD2. V lost 2 bases to trimming and J lost 4 bases; unmatched junction nucleotides: 3. In germline, CDR1 is MNHEY, CDR2 SMNVEV (reference sequence). The CDR3 loop spans 14 amino acids. CDR3 amino acids: CASSLGSGRYEQYF. The CDR3 coding sequence is TGTGCCAGCAGTTTAGGTAGCGGGAGATACGAGCAGTACTTC.

This clone has just one count. The V call is TRBV5-1, the J call TRBJ2-3; 10 bases fit TRBD2. With V trimmed by 1 base and J by 7 bases, 6 bases remained unmatched. CDR3 length: 15 amino acids. The germline V gene has CDR1 SGHRS and CDR2 YFSETQ. The CDR3 nucleotides read TGCGCCAGCAGCTTGAGCGGGGGGGTAGGAAATACGCAGTATTTT. Translating it yields CASSLSGGVGNTQYF.

The chain links TRBV28 to TRBJ2-2; 11 bases align to TRBD2. V lost 11 bases and J lost 5; bases outside the gene matches: 7. Germline assignment: CDR1 MDHEN and CDR2 SYDVKM. This CDR3 comprises 14 residues. CDR3 sequence reads: CAGTSGGITGELFF. The CDR3 DNA sequence: TGTGCCGGCACTAGCGGGGGCATAACCGGGGAGCTGTTTTTT.

The CDR3 bases are TGTGCCAGCACCCGAGAATTGGGAGGCGAGACCCAGTACTTC. Translation gives CASTRELGGETQYF. This chain joins TRBV2 and TRBJ2-5; D is perhaps TRBD2 (6 bases). V lost 7 bases to trimming and J lost 5 bases, with 17 bases between them. Germline V gene sequence: CDR1 SNHLY, CDR2 FYNNEI. There are 14 residues in the CDR3.

This clone was recorded only once. The chain is built from TRBV9 and TRBJ2-1; 9 nucleotides agree with TRBD2. V gave up 2 bases and J gave up 9 bases; unmatched junction bases: 6. This CDR3 comprises 14 residues. Germline values: CDR1 SGDLS, CDR2 YYNGEE. Here the CDR3 reads CASSVTSGVGEQFF. The CDR3 coding sequence is TGTGCCAGCAGCGTGACTAGCGGAGTGGGTGAGCAGTTCTTC. The variable domain in full, completed from reference TRBV9 and TRBJ2-1, reads DSGVTQTPKHLITATGQRVTLRCSPRSGDLSVYWYQQSLDQGLQFLIQYYNGEERAKGNILERFSAQQFPDLHSELNLSSLELGDSALYFCASSVTSGVGEQFFGPGTRLTVL.

The genes are TRBV28 and TRBJ1-5; the D gene is possibly TRBD1 (6 bases). Germline values: CDR1 MDHEN, CDR2 SYDVKM. Trimming left V 4 bases short and J 2 bases short, with 21 bases between. This CDR3 comprises 18 residues. The CDR3 loop reads CASSSLDRSRDGNQPQHF. CDR3 bases: TGTGCCAGCAGTTCCTTAGACAGGAGTCGAGACGGCAATCAGCCCCAGCATTTT. Filled out from reference TRBV28 and TRBJ1-5, the complete variable domain reads DVKVTQSSRYLVKRTGEKVFLECVQDMDHENMFWYRQDPGLGLRLIYFSYDVKMKEKGDIPEGYSVSREKKERFSLILESASTNQTSMYLCASSSLDRSRDGNQPQHFGDGTRLSIL.

A word on this clone: A read error may produce the germline difference seen at one junction end. This chain uses TRBV5-1 with TRBJ2-3; perhaps TRBD2 as D (6 bases). The CDR3 contains 15 residues. CDR1 and CDR2 from the germline V gene are SGHRS and YFSETQ. The CDR3 loop reads CASSPGGPSTDMQYF. The DNA for the CDR3 is TGCGCCAGCAGCCCCGGAGGGCCTAGCACAGATATGCAGTATTTT.

The V and J genes are TRBV4-3 and TRBJ2-3, with 9 bases matching TRBD2. The V gene's germline CDR1 is LGHNA and CDR2 YSLEER. The CDR3 contains 17 residues. V lost 4 bases to trimming and J lost 1 base; unmatched junction nucleotides: 9. For the CDR3, the DNA is TGCGCCAGCAGCCGCAACCCGGGACTAGCAGGCACAGATACGCAGTATTTT. It yields the protein CASSRNPGLAGTDTQYF.